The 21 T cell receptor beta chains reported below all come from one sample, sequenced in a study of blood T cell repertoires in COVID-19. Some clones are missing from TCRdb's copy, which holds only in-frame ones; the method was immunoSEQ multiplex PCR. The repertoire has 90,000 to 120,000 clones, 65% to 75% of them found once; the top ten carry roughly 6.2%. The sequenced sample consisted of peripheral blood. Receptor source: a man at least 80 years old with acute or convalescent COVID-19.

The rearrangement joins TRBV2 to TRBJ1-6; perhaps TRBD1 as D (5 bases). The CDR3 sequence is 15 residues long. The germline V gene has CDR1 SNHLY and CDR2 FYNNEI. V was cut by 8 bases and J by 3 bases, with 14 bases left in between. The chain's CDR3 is CASATVTGYNSPLHF. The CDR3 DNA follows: TGTGCCAGCGCTACCGTTACAGGCTATAATTCACCCCTCCACTTT. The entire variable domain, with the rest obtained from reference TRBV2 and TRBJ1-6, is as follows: EPEVTQTPSHQVTQMGQEVILRCVPISNHLYFYWYRQILGQKVEFLVSFYNNEISEKSEIFDDQFSVERPDGSNFTLKIRSTKLEDSAMYFCASATVTGYNSPLHFGNGTRLTVT.

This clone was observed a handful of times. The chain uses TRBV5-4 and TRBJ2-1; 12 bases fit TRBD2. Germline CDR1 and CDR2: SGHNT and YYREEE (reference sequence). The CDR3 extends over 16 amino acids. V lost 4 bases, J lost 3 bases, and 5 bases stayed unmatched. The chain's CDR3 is CASSPGTSGYYNEQFF. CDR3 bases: TGTGCCAGCAGCCCGGGGACTAGCGGGTACTACAATGAGCAGTTCTTC. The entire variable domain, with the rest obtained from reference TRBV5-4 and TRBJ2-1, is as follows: ETGVTQSPTHLIKTRGQQVTLRCSSQSGHNTVSWYQQALGQGPQFIFQYYREEENGRGNFPPRFSGLQFPNYSSELNVNALELDDSALYLCASSPGTSGYYNEQFFGPGTRLTVL.

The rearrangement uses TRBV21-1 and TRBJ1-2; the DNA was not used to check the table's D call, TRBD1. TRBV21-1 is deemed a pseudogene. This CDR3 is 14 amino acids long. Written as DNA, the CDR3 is TGTGCCAGCAGCACCCCCGGGACAGGGGGTGGCTACACCTTC. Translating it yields CASSTPGTGGGYTF.

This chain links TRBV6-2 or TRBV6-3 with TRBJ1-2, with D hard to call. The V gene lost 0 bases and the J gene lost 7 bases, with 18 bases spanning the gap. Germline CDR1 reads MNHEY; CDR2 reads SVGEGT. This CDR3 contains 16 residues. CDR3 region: CASSYSPRTRRSGYTF. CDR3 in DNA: TGTGCCAGCAGTTACTCCCCCCGGACGAGGAGGAGTGGCTACACCTTC.

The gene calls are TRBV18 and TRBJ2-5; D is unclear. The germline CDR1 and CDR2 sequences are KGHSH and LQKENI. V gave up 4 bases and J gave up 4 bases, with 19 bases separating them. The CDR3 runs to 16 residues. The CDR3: CASSLFDKALGETQYF. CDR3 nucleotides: TGTGCCAGCTCACTTTTTGACAAGGCGCTGGGAGAGACCCAGTACTTC.

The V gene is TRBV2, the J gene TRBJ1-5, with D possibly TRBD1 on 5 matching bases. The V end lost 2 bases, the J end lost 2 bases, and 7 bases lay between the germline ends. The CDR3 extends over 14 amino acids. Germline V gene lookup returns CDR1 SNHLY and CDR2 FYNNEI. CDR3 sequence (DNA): TGTGCCAGCAGTGAAACGACAGGCAATCAGCCCCAGCATTTT. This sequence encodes CASSETTGNQPQHF. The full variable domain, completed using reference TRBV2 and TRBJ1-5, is EPEVTQTPSHQVTQMGQEVILRCVPISNHLYFYWYRQILGQKVEFLVSFYNNEISEKSEIFDDQFSVERPDGSNFTLKIRSTKLEDSAMYFCASSETTGNQPQHFGDGTRLSIL.

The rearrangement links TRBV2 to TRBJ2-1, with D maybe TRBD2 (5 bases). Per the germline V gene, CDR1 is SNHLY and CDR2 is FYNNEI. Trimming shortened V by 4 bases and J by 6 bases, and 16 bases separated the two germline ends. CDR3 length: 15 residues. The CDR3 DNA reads TGTGCCAGCAGTGCCTCAGCGGAGCTAGCCAATGAGCAGTTCTTC. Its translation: CASSASAELANEQFF.

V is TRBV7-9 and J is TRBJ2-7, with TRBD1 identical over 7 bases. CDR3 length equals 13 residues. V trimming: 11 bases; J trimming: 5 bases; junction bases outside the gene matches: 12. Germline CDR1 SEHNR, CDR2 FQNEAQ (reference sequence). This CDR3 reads CAGTGDLWNEQYF. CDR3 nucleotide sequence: TGTGCCGGAACAGGGGACCTTTGGAACGAGCAGTACTTC. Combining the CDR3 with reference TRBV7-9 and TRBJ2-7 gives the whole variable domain DTGVSQNPRHKITKRGQNVTFRCDPISEHNRLYWYRQTLGQGPEFLTYFQNEAQLEKSRLLSDRFSAERPKGSFSTLEIQRTEQGDSAMYLCAGTGDLWNEQYFGPGTRLTVT.

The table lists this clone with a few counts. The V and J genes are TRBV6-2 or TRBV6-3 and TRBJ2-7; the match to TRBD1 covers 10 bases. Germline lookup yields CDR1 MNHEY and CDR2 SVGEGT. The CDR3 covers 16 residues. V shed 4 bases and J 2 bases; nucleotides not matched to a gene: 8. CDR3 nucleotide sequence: TGTGCCAGCAGTTTCATTGGGACAGGGGCGACCTACGAGCAGTACTTC. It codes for CASSFIGTGATYEQYF.

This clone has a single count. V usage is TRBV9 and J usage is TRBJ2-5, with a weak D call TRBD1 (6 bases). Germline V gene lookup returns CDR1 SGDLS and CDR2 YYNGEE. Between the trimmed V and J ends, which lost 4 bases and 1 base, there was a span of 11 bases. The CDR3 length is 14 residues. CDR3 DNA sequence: TGTGCCAGCAGCTTCGAACAGGGCCAAGAGACCCAGTACTTC. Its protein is CASSFEQGQETQYF.

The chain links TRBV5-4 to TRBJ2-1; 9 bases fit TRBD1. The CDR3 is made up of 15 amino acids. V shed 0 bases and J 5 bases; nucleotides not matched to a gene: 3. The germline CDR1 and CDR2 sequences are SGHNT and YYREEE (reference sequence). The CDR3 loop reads CASSLDRGRHNEQFF. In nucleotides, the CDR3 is TGTGCCAGCAGCTTGGACAGGGGGCGCCACAATGAGCAGTTCTTC.

The CDR3 loop reads CASSFQGAEQYF. The DNA for the CDR3 is TGCGCCAGCAGCTTCCAGGGGGCCGAGCAGTACTTC. The chain is built from TRBV5-1 and TRBJ2-7; 8 nucleotides align to TRBD1. V was clipped by 2 bases and J by 6 bases; unmatched bases: 1. The CDR3 has 12 amino acids. Per germline, CDR1 SGHRS and CDR2 YFSETQ.

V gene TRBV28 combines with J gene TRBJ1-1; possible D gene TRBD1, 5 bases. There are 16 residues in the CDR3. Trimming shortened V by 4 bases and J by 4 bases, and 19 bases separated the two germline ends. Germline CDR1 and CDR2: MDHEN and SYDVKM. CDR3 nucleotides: TGTGCCAGCAGTTCCCGGGTAGGGGATTCGGTCACTGAAGCTTTCTTT. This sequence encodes CASSSRVGDSVTEAFF.

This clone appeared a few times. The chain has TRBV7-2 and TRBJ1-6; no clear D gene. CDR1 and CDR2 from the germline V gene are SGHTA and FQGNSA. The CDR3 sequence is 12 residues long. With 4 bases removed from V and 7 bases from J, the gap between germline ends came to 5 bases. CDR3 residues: CASSSRNSPLHF. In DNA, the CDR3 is TGTGCCAGCAGCTCGCGGAATTCACCCCTCCACTTT. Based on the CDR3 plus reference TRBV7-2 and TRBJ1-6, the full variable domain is GAGVSQSPSNKVTEKGKDVELRCDPISGHTALYWYRQSLGQGLEFLIYFQGNSAPDKSGLPSDRFSAERTGGSVSTLTIQRTQQEDSAVYLCASSSRNSPLHFGNGTRLTVT.

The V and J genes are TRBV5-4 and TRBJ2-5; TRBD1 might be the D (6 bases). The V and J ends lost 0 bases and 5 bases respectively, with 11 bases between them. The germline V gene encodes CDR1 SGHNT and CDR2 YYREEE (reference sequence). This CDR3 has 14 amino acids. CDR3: CASSLAGVWETQYF. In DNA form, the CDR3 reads TGTGCCAGCAGCTTGGCAGGGGTTTGGGAGACCCAGTACTTC.

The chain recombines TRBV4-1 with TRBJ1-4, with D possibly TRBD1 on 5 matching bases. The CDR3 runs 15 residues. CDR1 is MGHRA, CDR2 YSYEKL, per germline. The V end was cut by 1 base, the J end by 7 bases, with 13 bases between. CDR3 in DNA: TGCGCCAGCAGCCAAGTGGTGGAGGGGAGTGAAAAACTGTTTTTT. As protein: CASSQVVEGSEKLFF.

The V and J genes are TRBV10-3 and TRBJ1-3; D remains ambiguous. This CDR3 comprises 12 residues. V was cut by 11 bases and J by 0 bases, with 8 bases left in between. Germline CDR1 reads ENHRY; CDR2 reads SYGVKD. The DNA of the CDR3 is TGTGCCTCCGTCGGCTCTGGAAACACCATATATTTT. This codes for CASVGSGNTIYF.

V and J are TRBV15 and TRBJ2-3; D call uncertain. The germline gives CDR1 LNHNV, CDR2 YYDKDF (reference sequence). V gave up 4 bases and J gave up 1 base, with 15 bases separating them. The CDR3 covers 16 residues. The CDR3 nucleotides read TGTGCCACCAGCACGGGTAGAACATCGCGCACAGATACGCAGTATTTT. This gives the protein CATSTGRTSRTDTQYF.

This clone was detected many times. DNA of the CDR3: TGCGCCAGCAGCCAAGAACACAGGGGGCAGACCTCGGCCAAAAACATTCAGTACTTC. Translation gives CASSQEHRGQTSAKNIQYF. The chain combines TRBV4-3 with TRBJ2-4; the match to TRBD1 covers 9 bases. The CDR3 contains 19 residues. CDR1 is LGHNA and CDR2 is YSLEER in the germline V gene. With V trimmed by 0 bases and J by 1 base, 10 bases remained unmatched.

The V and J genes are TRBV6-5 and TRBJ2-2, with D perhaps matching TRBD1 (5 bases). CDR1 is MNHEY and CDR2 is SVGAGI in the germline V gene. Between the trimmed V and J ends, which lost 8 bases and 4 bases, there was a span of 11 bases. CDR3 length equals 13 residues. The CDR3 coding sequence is TGTGCCAGCCGAGTAGGGGCCACCGGGGAGCTGTTTTTT. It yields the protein CASRVGATGELFF.

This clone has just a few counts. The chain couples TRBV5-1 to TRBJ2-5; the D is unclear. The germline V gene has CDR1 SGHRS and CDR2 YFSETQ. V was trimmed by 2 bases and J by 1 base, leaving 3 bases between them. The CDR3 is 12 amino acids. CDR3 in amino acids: CASSFFQETQYF. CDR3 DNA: TGCGCCAGCAGCTTCTTCCAAGAGACCCAGTACTTC.